This T cell receptor beta chain was found in a study of T cell responses to AZD1222 COVID-19 vaccine. The wider study: Pooling covered second doses at about 4 or about 12 weeks.

For this clone: What it binds is not known.

Study-wide results and limits: Clonal diversity may have been underestimated in mostly white British donors. Spike-specific TCR breadth and depth rose after two AZD1222 doses. Reports indicate that nearly half of spike-specific TCRs are directed at unmutated variant regions.

Profiling relied on immunoSEQ multiplex PCR, and the TCRdb table lists in-frame clones only, not all of them. Of approximately 92,000 clones in the sample, 85% to 90% were seen once. The sequence was obtained from an adult in good health. The sequences come from peripheral blood, collected on day 0 of AZD1222 vaccination.

The CDR3 DNA is TGTGCCAGCAAAACTAGCGGGGGCCCAAAGTACTTC. Translating gives CASKTSGGPKYF. The chain is built from TRBV3-1 (or the pseudogene TRBV3-2) and TRBJ2-7, with 11 bases aligning to TRBD2. The CDR3 is 12 residues long. Trimming took 7 bases from V and 11 from J; bases not matched to a gene: 7. CDR1 is LGHDT and CDR2 is YNNKEL in the germline V gene (reference sequence).